Shown below are 5 T cell receptor beta chains from a single sample sequenced in a study of siplizumab effects on memory and regulatory T cells (dated by TCRdb to about 2019). Library method: the immunoSEQ multiplex PCR assay. The clones in this table, taken by TCRdb from immuneACCESS, are in-frame only. Not every clone is retained; where verified, under half of the shortfall comes from an unresolved V gene, and the cause of the rest is unknown. Across this sample there are 100,000 to 110,000 clones, with approximately 91% seen only once. The ten largest clones capture under 0.15% of the sample. Sequenced input: CD4+ T cells sorted from blood. Receptors originate from a human donor in good health.

The V gene is TRBV6-4, the J gene TRBJ2-1; 9 nucleotides align to TRBD1. Per the germline V gene, CDR1 is MRHNA and CDR2 is SNTAGT. CDR3 length: 15 residues. V lost 4 bases to trimming and J lost 4 bases; unmatched junction nucleotides: 5. Written as DNA, the CDR3 is TGTGCCAGCAGTGTTGGGACAGGGATATACAATGAGCAGTTCTTC. Residues: CASSVGTGIYNEQFF.

This clone was counted only a few times. V gene TRBV2 combines with J gene TRBJ1-3; D ambiguous. V lost 6 bases and J 3 bases, leaving 3 bases between the germline ends. The CDR3 covers 11 residues. Germline CDR1 is SNHLY and CDR2 is FYNNEI. The CDR3 DNA is TGTGCCAGCAGCTTTGGAAACACCATATATTTT. Translated, it gives CASSFGNTIYF.

This clone appeared a single time. V usage is TRBV6-5 and J usage is TRBJ2-5, with D possibly being TRBD1 (5 bases). This CDR3 spans 15 amino acids. V was trimmed by 6 bases and J by 4 bases, leaving 18 bases between them. Germline V gene lookup returns CDR1 MNHEY and CDR2 SVGAGI. The CDR3 region has the DNA TGTGCCAGCAGACCACCAACAGGTCTTGGAGAGACCCAGTACTTC. Its protein product is CASRPPTGLGETQYF.

In DNA, the CDR3 is TGTGCCAGCAGCTTTTACTTAGGGTCGAAGGAGACCCAGTACTTC. It specifies CASSFYLGSKETQYF. This chain links TRBV7-7 with TRBJ2-5; unclear D gene. Germline-derived CDR1 and CDR2 are SSHAT and FNYEAQ (reference sequence). V was pared by 3 bases and J by 5 bases, with 16 bases between. The CDR3 has 15 amino acids.

The J gene is TRBJ1-2, the V gene TRBV6-5; unclear D gene. This CDR3 region has 15 residues. CDR1 is MNHEY, CDR2 SVGAGI, per germline. The ends were cut back, 2 bases at V and 4 bases at J, with 14 bases in the middle. The CDR3 protein is CASSYTARQIYGYTF. CDR3 bases: TGTGCCAGCAGTTACACCGCGCGGCAGATCTATGGCTACACCTTC.